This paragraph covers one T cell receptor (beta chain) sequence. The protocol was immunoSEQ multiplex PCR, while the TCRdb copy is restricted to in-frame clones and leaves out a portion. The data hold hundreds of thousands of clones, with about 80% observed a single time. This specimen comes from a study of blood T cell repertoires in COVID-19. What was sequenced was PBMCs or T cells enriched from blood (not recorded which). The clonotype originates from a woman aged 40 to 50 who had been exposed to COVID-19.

This chain's CDR3 is CASSQDKGTSLETQYF. The CDR3 nucleotides are TGTGCCAGCAGCCAAGATAAGGGGACTAGTCTGGAGACCCAGTACTTC. This chain connects TRBV14 to TRBJ2-5; 8 bases map to TRBD2. The germline CDR1 and CDR2 sequences are SGHDN and FVKESK. CDR3 length equals 16 residues. Trimming removed 0 bases from V and 5 bases from J; junction bases left unmatched: 8.